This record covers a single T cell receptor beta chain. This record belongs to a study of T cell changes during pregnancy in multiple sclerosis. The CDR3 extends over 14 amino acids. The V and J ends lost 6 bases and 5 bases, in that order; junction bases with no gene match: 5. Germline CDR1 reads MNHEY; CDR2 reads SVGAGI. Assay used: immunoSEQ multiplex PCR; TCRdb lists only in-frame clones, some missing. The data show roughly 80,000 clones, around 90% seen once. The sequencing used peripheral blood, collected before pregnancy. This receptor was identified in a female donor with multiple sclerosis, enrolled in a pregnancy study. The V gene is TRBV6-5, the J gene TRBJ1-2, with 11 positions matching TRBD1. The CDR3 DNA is TGTGCCAGCAGGAGGACAGGGGGCGATTATGGCTACACCTTC. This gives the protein CASRRTGGDYGYTF.